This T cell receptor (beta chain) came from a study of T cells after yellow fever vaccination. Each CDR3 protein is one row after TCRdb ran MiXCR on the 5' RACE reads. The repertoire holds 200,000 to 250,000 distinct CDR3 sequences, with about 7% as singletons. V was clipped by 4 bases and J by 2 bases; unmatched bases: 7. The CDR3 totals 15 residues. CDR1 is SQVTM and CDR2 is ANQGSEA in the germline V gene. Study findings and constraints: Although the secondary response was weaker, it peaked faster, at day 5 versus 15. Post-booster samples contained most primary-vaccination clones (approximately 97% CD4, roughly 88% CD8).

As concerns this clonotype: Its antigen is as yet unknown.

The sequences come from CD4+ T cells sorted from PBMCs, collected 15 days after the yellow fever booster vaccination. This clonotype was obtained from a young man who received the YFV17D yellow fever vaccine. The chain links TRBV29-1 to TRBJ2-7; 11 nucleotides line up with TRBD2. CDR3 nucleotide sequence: TGCAGCGTTGTGCTCCTAGCGGGAGGTGCCTACGAGCAGTACTTC. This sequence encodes CSVVLLAGGAYEQYF.